A single sample is the source of the 20 T cell receptor beta chains below, sequenced in a study of shared clonotypes between healthy human individuals. It was CD45RO-negative cells, positively selected for CCR7, that made up naive CD8 cells, with terminally differentiated effector memory CD45RA+ cells excluded. Profiling relied on immunoSEQ multiplex PCR, and the TCRdb table lists in-frame clones only, not all of them. This table holds about 1,800,000 clones, just under 95% found once. Sequencing used naive CD8+ T cells sorted from blood. Receptors were obtained from a man between 18 and 35 years old in good health.

The chain links TRBV15 to TRBJ2-1, with D possibly matching TRBD2 (6 bases). Germline V gene lookup returns CDR1 LNHNV and CDR2 YYDKDF (reference sequence). CDR3 length: 16 residues. Deletions cut 1 base from V and 4 bases from J, with 14 bases between. In DNA form, the CDR3 reads TGTGCCACCAGCAGAGGCGGGGTGGGGGATTACAATGAGCAGTTCTTC. This encodes CATSRGGVGDYNEQFF.

This chain joins TRBV11-2 and TRBJ2-1, with D perhaps assigned TRBD1 or TRBD2 (6 bases each). This CDR3 has 15 amino acids. Germline V gene sequence: CDR1 SGHAT, CDR2 FQNNGV. Trimming removed 2 bases at V and 5 bases at J, with 13 bases between. The CDR3 nucleotides read TGTGCCAGCAGCTTAATGGGGGGCTCTAACAATGAGCAGTTCTTC. It specifies CASSLMGGSNNEQFF. The full variable domain, completed using reference TRBV11-2 and TRBJ2-1, is EAGVAQSPRYKIIEKRQSVAFWCNPISGHATLYWYQQILGQGPKLLIQFQNNGVVDDSQLPKDRFSAERLKGVDSTLKIQPAKLEDSAVYLCASSLMGGSNNEQFFGPGTRLTVL.

The chain recombines TRBV30 with TRBJ1-4; D is uncertain. The V end was cut by 0 bases, the J end by 8 bases, with 10 bases between. Germline-derived CDR1 and CDR2 are GTSNPN and SVGIG (reference sequence). CDR3 length equals 13 residues. CDR3 sequence reads: CAWSVGLWEKLFF. CDR3 DNA: TGTGCCTGGAGTGTAGGTCTTTGGGAAAAACTGTTTTTT.

On this clone: This sample includes further DNA sequences coding for the same CDR3. This chain connects TRBV7-9 to TRBJ2-3; 13 bases map to TRBD2. Germline lookup yields CDR1 SEHNR and CDR2 FQNEAQ (reference sequence). The CDR3 is 16 residues long. Germline trimming cut 3 bases from V and 2 bases from J; bases unmatched to any gene: 2. The CDR3 region is CASSFGLAGATDTQYF. CDR3 DNA sequence: TGTGCCAGCAGCTTTGGACTAGCGGGAGCCACAGATACGCAGTATTTT.

The chain recombines TRBV5-4 with TRBJ1-4; 7 bases agree with TRBD1. CDR3 length: 13 residues. The V gene's germline CDR1 is SGHNT and CDR2 YYREEE (reference sequence). V lost 5 bases to trimming and J lost 8 bases; unmatched junction nucleotides: 6. DNA of the CDR3: TGTGCCAGCAGGACAGGGCCGGGCGAAAAACTGTTTTTT. Amino acid sequence: CASRTGPGEKLFF. Full variable domain (remainder filled in from reference TRBV5-4 and TRBJ1-4): ETGVTQSPTHLIKTRGQQVTLRCSSQSGHNTVSWYQQALGQGPQFIFQYYREEENGRGNFPPRFSGLQFPNYSSELNVNALELDDSALYLCASRTGPGEKLFFGSGTQLSVL.

This rearrangement joins TRBV7-9 to TRBJ2-3; D may be TRBD2 (5 bases). Per the germline V gene, CDR1 is SEHNR and CDR2 is FQNEAQ (reference sequence). The CDR3 is made up of 15 amino acids. Trimming stripped 1 base from V and 2 bases from J, with 10 bases between. The CDR3 here is CASSLEIAFTDTQYF. CDR3 DNA sequence: TGTGCCAGCAGCTTAGAAATAGCGTTCACAGATACGCAGTATTTT.

This clone has just one count. CDR3 region: CASSLLENEQFF. CDR3 DNA: TGTGCCAGCAGCTTACTGGAAAATGAGCAGTTCTTC. V is TRBV7-6 and J is TRBJ2-1; D unresolved. Between the trimmed V and J ends, which lost 2 bases and 7 bases, there was a span of 6 bases. The CDR3 runs 12 residues. CDR1 and CDR2 from the germline V gene are SGHVS and FNYEAQ.

This chain uses TRBV7-9 with TRBJ2-7, with TRBD2 as a possible D gene (6 bases). V was pared by 5 bases and J by 3 bases, with 20 bases between. The CDR3 runs 16 residues. Germline CDR1 and CDR2: SEHNR and FQNEAQ (reference sequence). CDR3 bases: TGTGCCAGCAGCGGGACCCTGGGGGGTAGGGTCTACGAGCAGTACTTC. Protein: CASSGTLGGRVYEQYF.

The rearrangement joins TRBV30 to TRBJ2-1, with 7 bases matching TRBD1. Germline CDR1 GTSNPN, CDR2 SVGIG (reference sequence). This CDR3 comprises 12 residues. The DNA for the CDR3 is TGTGCTTACGACAGGGTTTTGAATGAGCAGTTCTTC. This encodes CAYDRVLNEQFF.

This clone was detected only once. The CDR3 sequence is CASSSLTSDSFDTQYF. Here the CDR3 DNA reads TGTGCCAGCAGCTCCCTGACTAGCGACTCGTTCGATACGCAGTATTTT. V is TRBV7-9 and J is TRBJ2-3; 8 bases are shared with TRBD2. The CDR3 totals 16 residues. V lost 4 bases and J lost 6; bases outside the gene matches: 12. Per the germline V gene, CDR1 is SEHNR and CDR2 is FQNEAQ (reference sequence).

The chain carries TRBV5-6 and TRBJ2-1, with 7 positions matching TRBD1. V was pared by 7 bases and J by 0 bases, with 10 bases of the junction left unmatched. The CDR3 has 16 amino acids. The germline gives CDR1 SGHDT, CDR2 YYEEEE. The CDR3 DNA is TGTGCCAGCGGCACAGGGGTTAGGAGCTCCTACAATGAGCAGTTCTTC. Translating it yields CASGTGVRSSYNEQFF.

This chain connects TRBV6-5 to TRBJ2-3, with 11 bases aligning to TRBD1. The V gene end was trimmed by 6 bases and the J gene end by 4 bases; junction bases not matched to a gene: 6. Per germline, CDR1 MNHEY and CDR2 SVGAGI. This CDR3 comprises 15 residues. The CDR3 DNA reads TGTGCCAGCAGGCCGGACAGGGGGCTGCCAGATACGCAGTATTTT. It specifies CASRPDRGLPDTQYF.

V usage is TRBV5-8 and J usage is TRBJ2-3; D possibly uses TRBD1 or TRBD2 (5 bases each). V dropped 1 base and J dropped 5 bases, with 23 bases sitting between them. The germline CDR1 and CDR2 sequences are SGHTS and YDEGEE. The CDR3 spans 18 residues. The CDR3 protein is CASSLRLGSGKGEDTQYF. CDR3 nucleotides: TGTGCCAGCAGCTTGCGGCTGGGTTCGGGAAAAGGGGAAGATACGCAGTATTTT.

This clone was counted once. CDR3 sequence reads: CASTGDGGNSPLHF. DNA for the CDR3: TGTGCCAGTACCGGGGACGGGGGTAATTCACCCCTCCACTTT. This chain connects TRBV5-4 to TRBJ1-6, with D perhaps TRBD1 (5 bases). The CDR3 runs 14 residues. V was trimmed by 8 bases and J by 6 bases, leaving 15 bases between them. CDR1 is SGHNT and CDR2 is YYREEE in the germline V gene (reference sequence).

This clone was found once. The chain couples TRBV5-4 to TRBJ2-3, with TRBD1 matching over 9 bases. Germline V gives CDR1 SGHNT, CDR2 YYREEE (reference sequence). V lost 4 bases to trimming and J lost 3 bases; unmatched junction nucleotides: 9. The CDR3 length is 16 residues. The CDR3 reads CASSDPGQGVTDTQYF. As DNA, the CDR3 is TGTGCCAGCAGCGATCCGGGACAGGGAGTTACAGATACGCAGTATTTT.

The chain has TRBV7-8 and TRBJ2-7, with 7 bases matching TRBD1. This CDR3 comprises 12 residues. Germline trimming cut 10 bases from V and 5 bases from J; bases unmatched to any gene: 8. CDR1 and CDR2 (germline): SGHVS, FQNEAQ. The CDR3 region is CAIQTGFNEQYF. CDR3 coding DNA: TGTGCCATTCAGACAGGGTTTAACGAGCAGTACTTC.

The chain recombines TRBV13 with TRBJ2-4, with D perhaps given as TRBD1 or TRBD2 (5 bases each). CDR1 and CDR2 (germline): PRHDT, FYEKMQ (reference sequence). This CDR3 region has 13 residues. The V end was cut by 8 bases, the J end by 0 bases, with 8 bases between. In DNA form, the CDR3 reads TGTGCCAGCGGGGGATCAGCCAAAAACATTCAGTACTTC. It codes for CASGGSAKNIQYF.

The chain's CDR3 is CASSGGRGQGKCEQYF. The CDR3 nucleotides read TGTGCCAGCAGTGGGGGCCGGGGACAGGGGAAGTGTGAGCAGTACTTC. V and J are TRBV6-4 and TRBJ2-7; 10 positions match TRBD1. The CDR3 loop spans 16 amino acids. Germline values: CDR1 MRHNA, CDR2 SNTAGT. V was pared by 4 bases and J by 7 bases, with 13 bases of the junction left unmatched.

The count of this clone is one. The rearrangement joins TRBV7-6 to TRBJ2-5; no definite D call. The CDR3 runs to 13 residues. Germline V gives CDR1 SGHVS, CDR2 FNYEAQ. V was pared by 3 bases and J by 3 bases, with 8 bases between. CDR3 residues: CASSLQIEETQYF. In DNA form, the CDR3 reads TGTGCCAGCAGCTTGCAAATAGAAGAGACCCAGTACTTC.

This chain links TRBV21-1 with TRBJ2-7; the table assigns TRBD1, which was not confirmed against the DNA. TRBV21-1 is a documented pseudogene. The CDR3 length is 18 residues. The CDR3 reads CASSKGRDRVEPPYEQYF. CDR3 nucleotides: TGTGCCAGCAGCAAGGGGAGGGACAGGGTAGAACCCCCCTACGAGCAGTACTTC.